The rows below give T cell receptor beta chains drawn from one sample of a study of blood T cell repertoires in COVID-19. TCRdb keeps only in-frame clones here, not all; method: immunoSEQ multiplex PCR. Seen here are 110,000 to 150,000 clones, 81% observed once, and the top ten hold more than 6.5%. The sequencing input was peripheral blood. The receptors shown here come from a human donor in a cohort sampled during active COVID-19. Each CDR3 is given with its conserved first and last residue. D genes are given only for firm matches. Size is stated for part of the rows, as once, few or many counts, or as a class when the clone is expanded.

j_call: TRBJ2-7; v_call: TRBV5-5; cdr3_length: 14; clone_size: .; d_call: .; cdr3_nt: TGTGCCAGCACTCTCTTCCAGGGGACCTACGAGCAGTACTTC; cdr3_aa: CASTLFQGTYEQYF
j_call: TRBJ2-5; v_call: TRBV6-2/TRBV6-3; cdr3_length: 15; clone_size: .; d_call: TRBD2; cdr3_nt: TGTGCCAGCAGTAGGCCCGGCGCGGGGGGAGAGACCCAGTACTTC; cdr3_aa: CASSRPGAGGETQYF
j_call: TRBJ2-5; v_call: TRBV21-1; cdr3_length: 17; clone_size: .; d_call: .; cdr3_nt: TGTGCCAGCAGCCCGAAGGAAGGGGACAGGGATGGGGAGACCCAGTACTTC; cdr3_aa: CASSPKEGDRDGETQYF
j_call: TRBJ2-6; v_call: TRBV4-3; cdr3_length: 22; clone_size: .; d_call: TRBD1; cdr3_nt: TGCGCCAGCAGCCAAGCCCAGCCCGGCAGGGGGTCCCCCTTCTCTGGGGCCAACGTCCTGACTTTC; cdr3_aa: CASSQAQPGRGSPFSGANVLTF
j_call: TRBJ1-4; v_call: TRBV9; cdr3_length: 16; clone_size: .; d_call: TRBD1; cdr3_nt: TGTGCCAGCAGCGATCGCGGGGACAGGGTGTATGAAAAACTGTTTTTT; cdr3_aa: CASSDRGDRVYEKLFF
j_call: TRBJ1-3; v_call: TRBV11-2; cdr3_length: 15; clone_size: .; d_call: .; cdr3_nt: TGTGCCAGCAGCTTAGGTGCGGTCTCTGGAAACACCATATATTTT; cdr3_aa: CASSLGAVSGNTIYF
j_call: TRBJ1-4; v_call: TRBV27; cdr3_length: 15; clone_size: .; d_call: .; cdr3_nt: TGTGCCAGCAGCCGATGGGGAGGTTTGACTGAAAAACTGTTTTTT; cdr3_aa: CASSRWGGLTEKLFF
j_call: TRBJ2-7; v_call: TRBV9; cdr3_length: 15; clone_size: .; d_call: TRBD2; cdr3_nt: TGTGCCAGCAGCCCCCGCGGTAGCGGGAGCTACGAGCAGTACTTC; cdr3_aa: CASSPRGSGSYEQYF
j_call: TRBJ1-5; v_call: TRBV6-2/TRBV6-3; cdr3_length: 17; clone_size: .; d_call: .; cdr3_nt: TGTGCCAGCAGTTCGGGCAGGGGAGTTTTTAGCAATCAGCCCCAGCATTTT; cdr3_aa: CASSSGRGVFSNQPQHF
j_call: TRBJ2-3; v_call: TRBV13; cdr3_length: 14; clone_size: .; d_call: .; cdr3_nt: TGTGCCAGCAGCTTAAGCCTGAGAACAGATACGCAGTATTTT; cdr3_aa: CASSLSLRTDTQYF
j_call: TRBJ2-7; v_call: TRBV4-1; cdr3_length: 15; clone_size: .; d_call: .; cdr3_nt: TGCGCCAGCAGCCAAAACCCGGTACAGGACTACGAGCAGTACTTC; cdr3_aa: CASSQNPVQDYEQYF
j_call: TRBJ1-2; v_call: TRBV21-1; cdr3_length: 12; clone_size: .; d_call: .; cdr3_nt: TGTGCCAGCAGGATGGAGTTCAGTGGCTACACCTTC; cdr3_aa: CASRMEFSGYTF
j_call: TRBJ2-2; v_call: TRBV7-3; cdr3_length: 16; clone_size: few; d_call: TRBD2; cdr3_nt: TGTGCCAGCAGCTTTGTGGGAGGGCCGGGCACCGGGGAGCTGTTTTTT; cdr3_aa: CASSFVGGPGTGELFF
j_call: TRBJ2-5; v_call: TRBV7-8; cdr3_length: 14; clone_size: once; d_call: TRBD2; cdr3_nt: TGTGCCAGCAGCCGTAGCGGGAGGCAAGAGACCCAGTACTTC; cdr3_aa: CASSRSGRQETQYF
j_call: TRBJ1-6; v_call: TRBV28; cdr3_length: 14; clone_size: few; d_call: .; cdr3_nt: TGTGCCAGCAGGTCAGGGTCGGCTAATTCACCCCTCCACTTT; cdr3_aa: CASRSGSANSPLHF
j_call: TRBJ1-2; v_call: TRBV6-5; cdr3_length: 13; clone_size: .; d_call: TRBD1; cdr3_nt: TGTGCCACCAGGACAGGGGAAAACTATGGCTACACCTTC; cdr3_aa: CATRTGENYGYTF
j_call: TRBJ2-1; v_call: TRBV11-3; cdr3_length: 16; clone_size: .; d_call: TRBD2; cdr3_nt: TGTGCCAGCAGCTTAACAGGCGGGAGGGGCTACAATGAGCAGTTCTTC; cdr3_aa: CASSLTGGRGYNEQFF
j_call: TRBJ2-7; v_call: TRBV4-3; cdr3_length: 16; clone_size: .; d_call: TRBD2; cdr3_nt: TGCGCCAGCAGCCAAGATACCAGCGGGAGGGCCTACGAGCAGTACTTC; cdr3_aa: CASSQDTSGRAYEQYF
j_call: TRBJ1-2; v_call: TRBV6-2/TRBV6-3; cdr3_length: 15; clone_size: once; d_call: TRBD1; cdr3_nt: TGTGCCAGCAGTGACCCCCAGGGGGCGAACTATGGCTACACCTTC; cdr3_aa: CASSDPQGANYGYTF
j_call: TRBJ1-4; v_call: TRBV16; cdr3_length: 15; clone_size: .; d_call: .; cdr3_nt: TGTGCCAGCAGCCAAGGGGAGGCAACTAATGAAAAACTGTTTTTT; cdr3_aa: CASSQGEATNEKLFF
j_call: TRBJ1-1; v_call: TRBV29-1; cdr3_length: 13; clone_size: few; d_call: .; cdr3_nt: TGCAGCGTTGTAAGCCAGGGAAACACTGAAGCTTTCTTT; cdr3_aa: CSVVSQGNTEAFF
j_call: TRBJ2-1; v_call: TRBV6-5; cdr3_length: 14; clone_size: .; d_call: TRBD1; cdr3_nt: TGTGCCAACTTGGCCGGGACAGGATTTAATGAGCAGTTCTTC; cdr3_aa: CANLAGTGFNEQFF
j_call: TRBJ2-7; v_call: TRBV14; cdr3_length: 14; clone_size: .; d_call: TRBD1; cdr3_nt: TGTGCCAGCAGCGCAGGGACAGGGAAGTACGAGCAGTACTTC; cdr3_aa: CASSAGTGKYEQYF
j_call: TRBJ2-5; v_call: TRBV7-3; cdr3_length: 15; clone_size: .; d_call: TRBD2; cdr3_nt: TGTGCCAGCAGCTCGGGACTAGCGGGGGGAGAGACCCAGTACTTC; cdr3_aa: CASSSGLAGGETQYF
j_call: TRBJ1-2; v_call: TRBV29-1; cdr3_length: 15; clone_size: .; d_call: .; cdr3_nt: TGCAGCGGCCTGGCGGGGACTTCATATCTATCTGGCTACACCTTC; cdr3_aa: CSGLAGTSYLSGYTF
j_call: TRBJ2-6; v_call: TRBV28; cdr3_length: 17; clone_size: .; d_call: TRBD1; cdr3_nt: TGTGCCAGCAGACCATGGGACAGGAGCTCTGGGGCCAACGTCCTGACTTTC; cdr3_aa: CASRPWDRSSGANVLTF
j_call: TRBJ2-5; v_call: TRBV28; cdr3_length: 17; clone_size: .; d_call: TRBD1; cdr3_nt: TGTGCCAGCAGTTCTCGCAACCGGGACAGGGGACAAGAGACCCAGTACTTC; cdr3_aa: CASSSRNRDRGQETQYF
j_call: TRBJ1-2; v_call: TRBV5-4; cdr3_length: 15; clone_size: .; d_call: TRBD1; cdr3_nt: TGTGCCAGCAGCCCTAATACAGGGGCGAACTATGGCTACACCTTC; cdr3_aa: CASSPNTGANYGYTF
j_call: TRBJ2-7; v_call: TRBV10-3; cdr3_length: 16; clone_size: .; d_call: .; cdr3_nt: TGTGCCATCAGTGGGGACACTCGAGGAGGTGACTACGAGCAGTACTTC; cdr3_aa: CAISGDTRGGDYEQYF
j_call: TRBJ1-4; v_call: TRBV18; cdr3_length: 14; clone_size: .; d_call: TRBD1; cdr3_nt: TGTGCCAGCTCGGAGGACAGGGCGAGTGAAAAACTGTTTTTT; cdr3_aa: CASSEDRASEKLFF
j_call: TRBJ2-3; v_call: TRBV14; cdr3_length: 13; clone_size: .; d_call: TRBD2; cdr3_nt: TGTGCCAGCAGCCTTACTAGCGGGGTATCGCAGTATTTT; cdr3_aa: CASSLTSGVSQYF
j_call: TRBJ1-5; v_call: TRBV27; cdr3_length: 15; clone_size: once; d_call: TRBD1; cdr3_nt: TGTGCCACCGGGACAGGGAAGGCCGGCAATCAGCCCCAGCATTTT; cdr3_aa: CATGTGKAGNQPQHF
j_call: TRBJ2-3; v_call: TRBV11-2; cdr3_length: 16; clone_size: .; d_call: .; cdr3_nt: TGTGCCAGCAGCTCCAGGGGGACTTCTAGCACAGATACGCAGTATTTT; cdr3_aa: CASSSRGTSSTDTQYF
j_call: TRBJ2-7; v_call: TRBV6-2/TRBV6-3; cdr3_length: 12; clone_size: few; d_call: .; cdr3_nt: TGTGCCAGCAGTTACACGGGCTACGAGCAGTACTTC; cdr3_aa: CASSYTGYEQYF
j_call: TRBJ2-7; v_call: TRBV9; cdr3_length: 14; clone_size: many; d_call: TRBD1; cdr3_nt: TGTGCCAGCAGCGTGGACAGGGTGCTCTGCGAGCAGTACTTC; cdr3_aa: CASSVDRVLCEQYF
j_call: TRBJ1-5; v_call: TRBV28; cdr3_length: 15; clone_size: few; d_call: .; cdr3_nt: TGTGCCAGCAGTTTTGCGGGGGGCCGGGGCCAGCCCCAGCATTTT; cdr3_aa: CASSFAGGRGQPQHF
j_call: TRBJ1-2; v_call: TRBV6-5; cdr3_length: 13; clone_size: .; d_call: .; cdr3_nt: TGTGCCAGCAGTCCCGACAGGCTCTATGGCTACACCTTC; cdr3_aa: CASSPDRLYGYTF
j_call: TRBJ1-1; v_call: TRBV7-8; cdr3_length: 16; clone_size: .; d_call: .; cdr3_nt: TGTGCCAGCAGAAAAAAAGGGGGAGTGTCAGATCGGGAAGCTTTCTTT; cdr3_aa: CASRKKGGVSDREAFF
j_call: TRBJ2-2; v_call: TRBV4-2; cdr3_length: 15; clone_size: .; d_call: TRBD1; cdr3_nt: TGTGCCAGCAGCTGGGGACAGACGAACACCGGGGAGCTGTTTTTT; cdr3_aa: CASSWGQTNTGELFF
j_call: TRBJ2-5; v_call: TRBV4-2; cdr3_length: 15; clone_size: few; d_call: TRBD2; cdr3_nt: TGTGCCAGCAGCCAAGACGCGGGAGCGAAGGAGACCCAGTACTTC; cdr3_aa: CASSQDAGAKETQYF
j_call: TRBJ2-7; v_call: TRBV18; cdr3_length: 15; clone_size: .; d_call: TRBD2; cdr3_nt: TGTGCCAGCTCACCAGCGGGAGGGCCGGGATACGAGCAGTACTTC; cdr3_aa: CASSPAGGPGYEQYF
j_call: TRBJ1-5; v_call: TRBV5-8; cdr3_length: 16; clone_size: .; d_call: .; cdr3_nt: TGTGCCAGCAGCGGACTTAGGCCTAATAGCAATCAGCCCCAGCATTTT; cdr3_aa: CASSGLRPNSNQPQHF